This T cell receptor beta chain appears in the sequencing data of a study of technical replicates of blood from a handful of donors. Germline loops: CDR1 SGHRS, CDR2 YFSETQ. The CDR3 is made up of 16 amino acids. With V trimmed by 2 bases and J by 0 bases, 7 bases remained unmatched. TCRdb keeps only in-frame clones here, not all; method: immunoSEQ multiplex PCR. The sample carries roughly 90,000 clones, around 95% recorded once. The chain employs TRBV5-1 and TRBJ1-1, with 7 bases matching TRBD1. This sequence was found in a human donor in good health. The sample taken for sequencing was T cells isolated from PBMCs. Here the CDR3 DNA reads TGCGCCAGCAGCTTCTTAGCAGGGGGGATGAACACTGAAGCTTTCTTT. Amino acid sequence: CASSFLAGGMNTEAFF.